This TCR beta chain derives from a study of OX40 agonist ivuxolimab in advanced cancers. Study-level information: At 82.7% male, the cohort had a mean age of 60 years, ranging from about 20 to 90. General study findings and limits: Relative to CD4+ cells, CD8+ T cells on average had more expanded clones.

The protocol was immunoSEQ multiplex PCR, while the TCRdb copy is restricted to in-frame clones and leaves out a portion. The table has 25,000 to 30,000 clones, approximately 86% seen once. In the case of this clone: Its cognate antigen is unknown.

V was clipped by 6 bases and J by 7 bases, with 21 bases between them. Germline CDR1 reads MNHEY; CDR2 reads SMNVEV (reference sequence). The CDR3 is 15 residues long. This chain links TRBV27 with TRBJ1-2, with D maybe TRBD1 (5 bases). Material: CD4+ or CD8+ T cells sorted from blood, obtained in a trial of the OX40 agonist ivuxolimab. This receptor was taken from an adult with an advanced solid tumor such as melanoma, head and neck, liver or kidney cancer. CDR3 nucleotide sequence: TGTGCCAGCAGCTACCTGCCTGAGGGGCAAGCTGGCTACACCTTC. Protein: CASSYLPEGQAGYTF.